This T cell receptor (beta chain) comes out of a study of identical twins. General study results and limits: Alpha sequences out of frame and shared by twins had excess low generation probability.

V shed 3 bases and J shed 4 bases, with 12 bases lying between them. The CDR3 contains 14 residues. Germline V CDR1 and CDR2: SGHVS, FQNEAQ. The donor group consisted entirely of healthy Caucasians. This clonotype was seen a single time. The antigen is not known. A universal primer site arose from template switching, and cDNA bore unique molecular identifiers. TCRdb reprocessed the 5' RACE reads via MiXCR and lists one record per CDR3 protein. The table shows approximately 300,000 distinct CDR3 sequences, with 8.5% to 9.5% occurring only once. The same sample was also studied in work on yellow fever vaccine responses in identical twins.

The rearrangement uses TRBV7-8 and TRBJ1-2, with a weak D call TRBD1 (6 bases). The sequenced sample consisted of CD8+ T cells sorted from blood. This receptor was identified in a woman between 18 and 30 years old in good health. CDR3 DNA sequence: TGTGCCAGCAGCTTGTTGCGGACAGTCTATGGCTACACCTTC. Translation: CASSLLRTVYGYTF. The entire variable domain, with the rest obtained from reference TRBV7-8 and TRBJ1-2, is as follows: GAGVSQSPRYKVAKRGQDVALRCDPISGHVSLFWYQQALGQGPEFLTYFQNEAQLDKSGLPSDRFFAERPEGSVSTLKIQRTQQEDSAVYLCASSLLRTVYGYTFGSGTRLTVV.